Listed here are 26 T cell receptor beta chains from one sample, sequenced in a study of monozygotic twins with inflammatory bowel disease. TCRdb reanalyzed the 5' RACE reads and collapses them to one entry per CDR3 protein, without DNA. The sample yields 300,000 to 450,000 distinct CDR3 sequences, of which the top ten take up 2.5% to 3%. Sequencing input: blood. These receptors all come from a human donor with ulcerative colitis or Crohn's disease, or a healthy co-twin of an affected twin (not recorded which).

The chain joins TRBV11-2 to TRBJ1-2; TCRdb returns TRBD1, unconfirmable since there is no DNA. CDR1 and CDR2 (germline): SGHAT, FQNNGV. The CDR3 spans 14 residues. The CDR3 reads CASSLDSLGTGAIF.

The chain joins TRBV27 to TRBJ2-5; TCRdb lists TRBD2, though no DNA is available to test this call. Germline assignment: CDR1 MNHEY and CDR2 SMNVEV (reference sequence). The CDR3 runs 14 residues. CDR3 amino acids: CASSLLGEGETQYF.

The V and J genes are TRBV12-3 or TRBV12-4 and TRBJ2-1; TCRdb's D call, TRBD2, is unchecked because there is no DNA. The CDR3 extends over 15 amino acids. CDR3: CASTPGPFPGNEQFF.

The chain recombines TRBV20-1 with TRBJ2-3; TCRdb's assignment of TRBD2 cannot be checked, as there is no DNA. This CDR3 contains 17 residues. Germline lookup yields CDR1 DFQATT and CDR2 SNEGSKA (reference sequence). The CDR3 reads CSARWTSGGLPTDTQYF.

The chain uses TRBV27 and TRBJ1-5; the TCRdb D gene call, TRBD1, has no DNA to confirm it. Germline lookup yields CDR1 MNHEY and CDR2 SMNVEV (reference sequence). This CDR3 has 14 amino acids. The CDR3 reads CASSSGTPNQPQHF.

The J gene is TRBJ1-1, the V gene TRBV7-2; TCRdb's D call, TRBD1, is unchecked because there is no DNA. The CDR3 runs to 11 residues. CDR1 SGHTA and CDR2 FQGNSA come from the germline V gene. This CDR3 is CASSWLGGAFF.

The chain couples TRBV19 to TRBJ1-5; lacking DNA, the TRBD1 call made by TCRdb goes unchecked. The germline V gene has CDR1 LNHDA and CDR2 SQIVND (reference sequence). The CDR3 extends over 12 amino acids. Here the CDR3 reads CASKTGRQPQHF.

The V and J genes are TRBV7-9 and TRBJ1-1; TCRdb proposes TRBD1, but this gene call is untestable without DNA. This CDR3 is built from 12 residues. Germline V gives CDR1 SEHNR, CDR2 FQNEAQ (reference sequence). This CDR3 reads CASSQGATEAFF.

The gene calls are TRBV4-3 and TRBJ1-3; the D gene TCRdb calls, TRBD1, cannot be checked with no DNA. Germline CDR1 and CDR2: LGHNA and YSLEER. CDR3 length equals 17 residues. The CDR3 loop reads CASSLTGEIYSGNTIYF.

The chain links TRBV12-3 or TRBV12-4 to TRBJ2-2; TCRdb gives TRBD2 as the D gene, but with no DNA this cannot be confirmed. The CDR3 covers 14 residues. This chain's CDR3 is CASSLWGEDGELFF.

This rearrangement joins TRBV27 to TRBJ2-7; there is no DNA to check the TCRdb D call of TRBD1. Germline values: CDR1 MNHEY, CDR2 SMNVEV (reference sequence). CDR3 length equals 15 residues. CDR3 in amino acids: CASGGLGSGDYEQYF.

This chain links TRBV6-2 or TRBV6-3 with TRBJ2-7; TCRdb designates TRBD1, a call that cannot be tested without DNA. This CDR3 has 16 residues. Per the germline V gene, CDR1 is MNHEY and CDR2 is SVGEGT. This CDR3 is CASIKLTGTYSYEQYF.

The chain joins TRBV19 to TRBJ1-2; the D gene TCRdb calls, TRBD1, cannot be checked with no DNA. CDR3 length equals 13 residues. Germline CDR1 is LNHDA and CDR2 is SQIVND (reference sequence). This chain's CDR3 is CASSLQGIYGYTF.

The rearrangement links TRBV28 to TRBJ2-3; absent DNA, TCRdb's TRBD1 call cannot be checked. Germline CDR1 and CDR2: MDHEN and SYDVKM. This CDR3 is 14 amino acids long. The CDR3 loop is CASATGGSKDTQYF.

The chain is built from TRBV6-2 or TRBV6-3 and TRBJ2-1; TCRdb names TRBD2, which stays unverified in the absence of DNA. The CDR3 runs 15 residues. Looked up from germline, CDR1 is MNHEY and CDR2 is SVGEGT. CDR3 amino acids: CASSDSGTTTNEQFF.

The CDR3 region is CASSQDPWAVSSYNSPLHF. The rearrangement joins TRBV4-3 to TRBJ1-6. This CDR3 region has 19 residues. Germline assignment: CDR1 LGHNA and CDR2 YSLEER.

CDR3 loop: CASSPPLYQPQHF. The rearrangement links TRBV18 to TRBJ1-5. Germline V gene data show CDR1 as KGHSH and CDR2 as LQKENI. This CDR3 has 13 residues.

The genes are TRBV5-1 and TRBJ1-2; TCRdb selects TRBD1, and the lack of DNA leaves this call unchecked. Germline V gives CDR1 SGHRS, CDR2 YFSETQ. The CDR3 extends over 15 amino acids. Here the CDR3 reads CASSFEPGANYGYTF.

V usage is TRBV12-3 or TRBV12-4 and J usage is TRBJ2-1. The CDR3 runs 13 residues. CDR3 protein: CASTLLGYNEQFF.

The chain has TRBV5-1 and TRBJ2-7; there is no DNA to check the TCRdb D call of TRBD1. Germline V CDR1 and CDR2: SGHRS, YFSETQ. This CDR3 spans 13 amino acids. CDR3 loop: CASSKSAAYEQYF.

The rearrangement joins TRBV28 to TRBJ2-7; TCRdb gives TRBD1 as the D gene, but with no DNA this cannot be confirmed. CDR3 size: 15 residues. CDR1 and CDR2 from the germline V gene are MDHEN and SYDVKM. The CDR3: CASNRGQLIPYEQYF.

This sequence joins TRBV4-2 and TRBJ2-5; TCRdb returns TRBD1, unconfirmable since there is no DNA. The CDR3 has 16 residues. CDR1 and CDR2 from the germline V gene are LGHNA and YNFKEQ. The CDR3 here is CASSPRRGQGGETQYF.

This chain links TRBV4-2 with TRBJ2-5; as DNA is missing, the TRBD1 call by TCRdb cannot be tested. The CDR3 consists of 16 residues. The germline V gene encodes CDR1 LGHNA and CDR2 YNFKEQ. The CDR3 region is CASSRLQGQGQETQYF.

The rearrangement links TRBV14 to TRBJ2-1; lacking DNA, the TRBD2 call made by TCRdb goes unchecked. The CDR3 consists of 20 residues. The germline V gene has CDR1 SGHDN and CDR2 FVKESK. CDR3 protein: CASSHRLAGALRISYNEQFF.

The chain links TRBV3-1 to TRBJ2-7; the TCRdb call, TRBD1, lacks DNA for checking. Germline V gene sequence: CDR1 LGHDT, CDR2 YNNKEL (reference sequence). This CDR3 region has 11 residues. The CDR3: CASSQGQEQYF.

The J gene is TRBJ2-2, the V gene TRBV20-1; the D gene TCRdb calls, TRBD1, cannot be checked with no DNA. CDR3 length: 14 amino acids. Looked up from germline, CDR1 is DFQATT and CDR2 is SNEGSKA (reference sequence). CDR3 loop: CSAYVVGGTGELFF.